The clone carrying this T cell receptor beta chain was seen a single time. The data originate from a study of control samples from healthy donors and cancer patients. Method: immunoSEQ multiplex PCR; TCRdb's copy keeps in-frame clones and lacks some. The data show some 95,000 clones, around three quarters seen once. Trimming removed 1 base from V and 5 bases from J, with 9 bases in between. The CDR3 consists of 14 residues. CDR1 and CDR2 from the germline V gene are SGHAT and FQNNGV. The sequenced material came from blood. This receptor was taken from a woman in her 30s in good health. The chain links TRBV11-2 to TRBJ1-5, with TRBD1 as a possible D gene (5 bases). CDR3 residues: CASSLVGGDQPQHF. The CDR3 nucleotides are TGTGCCAGCAGCTTAGTGGGGGGGGATCAGCCCCAGCATTTT. Combining the CDR3 with reference TRBV11-2 and TRBJ1-5 gives the whole variable domain EAGVAQSPRYKIIEKRQSVAFWCNPISGHATLYWYQQILGQGPKLLIQFQNNGVVDDSQLPKDRFSAERLKGVDSTLKIQPAKLEDSAVYLCASSLVGGDQPQHFGDGTRLSIL.